This T cell receptor beta chain was sequenced in a study of blood T cell repertoires in COVID-19. At the level of the study: Some COVID-19 samples were acute and others convalescent; all came from the United States, Italy and Spain. PBMCs, B-cell-depleted T cells, or T cells were the source of the cDNA or gDNA that made up the material.

The ends lost 4 bases at V and 6 bases at J; junction bases unmatched: 7. The CDR3 length is 14 residues. Germline-derived CDR1 and CDR2 are SGDLS and YYNGEE. The sample holds a few counts of this clone. Per the original data handling: Amplification from reference gene primers served as the basis for estimated nucleated cell counts. Sequencing was performed with immunoSEQ multiplex PCR; in TCRdb, only in-frame clones are kept and a portion is missing. V and J calls and clone size come straight from that table; D and trimming were deduced from the DNA. The table has over 130,000 clones, about 82% seen once.

The sequencing sample was made of peripheral blood. V gene TRBV9 combines with J gene TRBJ1-1; 9 bases agree with TRBD1. The receptor comes from a woman older than 75 with active or convalescent COVID-19. This chain's CDR3 is CASSPGTGSAEAFF. CDR3 DNA sequence: TGTGCCAGCAGCCCAGGGACAGGGTCCGCTGAAGCTTTCTTT.